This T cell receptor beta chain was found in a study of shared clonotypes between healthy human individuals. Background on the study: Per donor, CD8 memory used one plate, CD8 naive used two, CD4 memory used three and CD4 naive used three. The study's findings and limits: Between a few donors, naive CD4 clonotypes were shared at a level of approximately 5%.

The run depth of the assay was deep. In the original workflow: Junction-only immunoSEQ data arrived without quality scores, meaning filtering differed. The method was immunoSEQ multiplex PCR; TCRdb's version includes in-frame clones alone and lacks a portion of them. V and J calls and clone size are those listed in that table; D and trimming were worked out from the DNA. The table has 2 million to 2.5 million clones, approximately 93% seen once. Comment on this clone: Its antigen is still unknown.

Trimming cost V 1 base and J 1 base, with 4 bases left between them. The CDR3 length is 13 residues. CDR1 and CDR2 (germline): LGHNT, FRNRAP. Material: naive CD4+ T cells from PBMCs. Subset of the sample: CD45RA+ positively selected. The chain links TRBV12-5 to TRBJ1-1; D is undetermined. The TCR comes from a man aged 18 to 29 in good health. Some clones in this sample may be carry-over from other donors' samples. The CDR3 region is CASGLAENTEAFF. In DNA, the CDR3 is TGTGCTAGTGGTTTGGCAGAGAACACTGAAGCTTTCTTT. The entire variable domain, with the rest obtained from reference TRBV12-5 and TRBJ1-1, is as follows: DARVTQTPRHKVTEMGQEVTMRCQPILGHNTVFWYRQTMMQGLELLAYFRNRAPLDDSGMPKDRFSAEMPDATLATLKIQPSEPRDSAVYFCASGLAENTEAFFGQGTRLTVV.